The entry below describes one T cell receptor beta chain. The data belong to a study of long-term antiretroviral therapy in people with HIV. Trimming shortened V by 4 bases and J by 5 bases, and 15 bases separated the two germline ends. CDR1 SNHLY and CDR2 FYNNEI come from the germline V gene. This CDR3 has 15 residues. Survey level was the resolution at which the v3.0 immunoSEQ assay ran. This table comes from immunoSEQ multiplex PCR, and its TCRdb copy is limited to in-frame clones, with some not included. The sample holds 20,000 to 30,000 clones, 85% to 90% seen once. The chain carries TRBV2 and TRBJ2-1; D uncertain. This TCR came from a man aged 25 to 40 with HIV. Source: unsorted PBMCs, taken about 4.5 years after starting antiretroviral therapy. CDR3 region: CASSVGQLANNEQFF. The CDR3 coding sequence is TGTGCCAGCAGTGTCGGTCAGCTGGCTAACAATGAGCAGTTCTTC.